These T cell receptor beta chains were read from a single sample in a study of T cell responses to AZD1222 COVID-19 vaccine. Clones were sequenced by immunoSEQ multiplex PCR, and TCRdb holds only the in-frame ones, with some missing. The sample has 15,000 to 20,000 clones, around 92% seen once. Sequenced here: peripheral blood, sampled 28 days after the second AZD1222 dose. The source is an adult who received the AZD1222 COVID-19 vaccine. The CDR3 runs from the conserved cysteine through the conserved F or W. D genes are given only for firm matches. Where a row states a size, it is once, few, many or the class of an expanded clone; other rows omit it.

j_call,clone_size,d_call,v_call,cdr3_aa,cdr3_nt
TRBJ2-7,.,.,TRBV11-1,CASSLPPGGISYEQYF,TGTGCCAGCAGCTTACCCCCCGGCGGGATCTCCTACGAGCAGTACTTC
TRBJ1-1,.,.,TRBV12-3/TRBV12-4,CASRGGMNTEAFF,TGTGCCAGCAGGGGAGGGATGAACACTGAAGCTTTCTTT
TRBJ1-5,.,TRBD1,TRBV28,CASAGQGFYQPQHF,TGTGCCAGCGCGGGACAGGGGTTTTATCAGCCCCAGCATTTT
TRBJ1-2,.,.,TRBV28,CASSLALVRAGEGYTF,TGTGCCAGCAGTTTAGCATTAGTGAGGGCAGGGGAAGGCTACACCTTC
TRBJ1-1,.,TRBD1,TRBV29-1,CSVGTGGQNTEAFF,TGCAGCGTTGGGACAGGGGGCCAGAACACTGAAGCTTTCTTT
TRBJ1-1,.,.,TRBV5-1,CASSLASEGGEAFF,TGCGCCAGCAGCTTGGCCTCAGAAGGGGGTGAAGCTTTCTTT
TRBJ2-5,.,.,TRBV2,CASNPQGIARETQYF,TGTGCCAGCAACCCCCAGGGAATAGCGCGGGAGACCCAGTACTTC
TRBJ2-3,.,.,TRBV5-1,CASSLGRLQYF,TGCGCCAGCAGCTTGGGCAGGCTGCAGTATTTT
TRBJ1-6,.,.,TRBV23-1,CASSRRTENSPLHF,TGCGCCAGCAGTCGACGGACAGAGAATTCACCCCTCCACTTT
TRBJ1-1,.,.,TRBV5-1,CASSFQGNTEAFF,TGCGCCAGCAGCTTCCAGGGGAACACTGAAGCTTTCTTT
TRBJ2-7,once,TRBD1,TRBV5-6,CASSRTGGYYEQYF,TGTGCCAGCAGCCGGACAGGGGGTTACTACGAGCAGTACTTC
TRBJ2-7,.,.,TRBV29-1,CSVEGRTYEQYF,TGCAGCGTTGAGGGCAGAACCTACGAGCAGTACTTC
TRBJ2-5,.,TRBD1,TRBV29-1,CSAGTNRGETQYF,TGCAGCGCTGGGACCAACAGGGGAGAGACCCAGTACTTC
TRBJ1-2,.,.,TRBV12-5,CASGLFPMTYGYTF,TGTGCTAGTGGTTTGTTTCCGATGACCTATGGCTACACCTTC
TRBJ2-6,once,.,TRBV6-6,CASIGGAGSGANVLTF,TGTGCCAGCATTGGAGGGGCGGGCTCTGGGGCCAACGTCCTGACTTTC
TRBJ2-1,once,.,TRBV7-3,CASSLQPGTYNEQFF,TGTGCCAGCAGCCTCCAACCAGGGACCTACAATGAGCAGTTCTTC
TRBJ1-4,.,TRBD1,TRBV25-1,CASRGTGGADEKLFF,TGTGCCAGCAGGGGGACAGGGGGCGCCGATGAAAAACTGTTTTTT
TRBJ1-5,.,.,TRBV7-2,CASSPRNREPQHF,TGTGCCAGCAGCCCGCGGAATAGGGAGCCCCAGCATTTT
TRBJ1-3,few,.,TRBV5-1,CASSQTLGGDTIYF,TGCGCCAGCAGCCAGACCCTAGGCGGAGACACCATATATTTT
TRBJ1-5,.,.,TRBV29-1,CSVAGRNQPQHF,TGCAGCGTTGCCGGCCGCAATCAGCCCCAGCATTTT
TRBJ2-1,.,TRBD2,TRBV15,CATSSPLAGRDNEQFF,TGTGCCACCAGCAGCCCGCTAGCGGGGCGGGACAATGAGCAGTTCTTC
TRBJ2-5,.,.,TRBV11-3,CASSLGTGSQETQYF,TGTGCCAGCAGCTTAGGAACAGGGTCGCAAGAGACCCAGTACTTC
TRBJ1-3,.,.,TRBV5-6,CASSLQGGNTIYF,TGTGCCAGCAGCTTGCAGGGTGGAAACACCATATATTTT
TRBJ2-6,.,.,TRBV30,CAWSGGANVLTF,TGTGCCTGGAGTGGTGGGGCCAACGTCCTGACTTTC
TRBJ2-6,few,.,TRBV11-2,CASSLGRNSGANVLTF,TGTGCCAGCAGCTTGGGACGGAACTCTGGGGCCAACGTCCTGACTTTC
TRBJ2-3,.,TRBD1,TRBV5-5,CASSLYAGTGLITDTQYF,TGTGCCAGCAGCTTGTACGCAGGGACAGGGCTTATCACAGATACGCAGTATTTT
TRBJ1-2,once,.,TRBV2,CASSEVGFAGGYTF,TGTGCCAGCAGTGAGGTTGGGTTTGCGGGTGGCTACACCTTC
TRBJ2-2,.,TRBD2,TRBV11-3,CASSSERGAGGELFF,TGTGCCAGCAGCTCGGAGCGGGGGGCCGGCGGGGAGCTGTTTTTT
TRBJ1-5,.,TRBD1,TRBV7-2,CASSLAGGHQPQHF,TGTGCCAGCAGCTTAGCAGGGGGCCATCAGCCCCAGCATTTT
TRBJ2-1,few,TRBD1,TRBV19,CASSIDREVSNGQFF,TGTGCCAGTAGTATTGACAGGGAAGTCTCCAACGGGCAGTTCTTC
TRBJ2-2,.,.,TRBV12-3/TRBV12-4,CASSPGTAGELFF,TGTGCCAGCAGTCCAGGGACTGCCGGGGAGCTGTTTTTT
TRBJ2-2,.,TRBD1,TRBV19,CASSTRQGPMGTGELFF,TGTGCCAGTAGTACTCGACAGGGGCCCATGGGCACCGGGGAGCTGTTTTTT
TRBJ1-2,once,.,TRBV18,CASSPQNSFGQYYGYTF,TGTGCCAGCTCACCACAAAACTCTTTCGGACAGTACTATGGCTACACCTTC
TRBJ1-5,.,.,TRBV18,CASSPTSDNQPQHF,TGTGCCAGCTCACCAACGTCGGATAATCAGCCCCAGCATTTT
TRBJ2-1,once,.,TRBV10-3,CAISEGAPGEGYNEQFF,TGTGCCATCAGTGAGGGGGCCCCCGGAGAGGGCTACAATGAGCAGTTCTTC
TRBJ1-5,.,.,TRBV28,CASSLMSLHSNQPQHF,TGTGCCAGCAGTTTAATGTCCCTTCATAGCAATCAGCCCCAGCATTTT
TRBJ2-5,.,.,TRBV5-1,CASRNLGGETQYF,TGCGCCAGCAGGAATCTGGGGGGAGAGACCCAGTACTTC
TRBJ1-2,.,.,TRBV7-8,CASSPLRGANYGYTF,TGTGCCAGCAGCCCTCTCCGGGGGGCTAACTATGGCTACACCTTC
TRBJ1-2,.,.,TRBV6-2/TRBV6-3,CASSNPDPGTDYGYTF,TGTGCCAGCAGTAACCCGGATCCCGGGACGGACTATGGCTACACCTTC
TRBJ1-4,.,TRBD1,TRBV7-9,CASSPLGRVGQLNEKLFF,TGTGCCAGCAGCCCCCTCGGACGTGTGGGACAGCTAAATGAAAAACTGTTTTTT
TRBJ2-7,.,TRBD2,TRBV11-1,CASSKTGTSGSYEQYF,TGTGCCAGCAGCAAAACTGGGACTAGCGGATCCTACGAGCAGTACTTC
TRBJ2-2,.,TRBD1,TRBV3-1/TRBV3-2,CASSQRPGTGGILGELFF,TGTGCCAGCAGCCAGAGGCCCGGGACAGGGGGCATTTTGGGGGAGCTGTTTTTT
TRBJ2-4,.,.,TRBV19,CASSIGRPGGKNIQYF,TGTGCCAGTAGTATCGGACGGCCTGGGGGCAAAAACATTCAGTACTTC
TRBJ2-5,.,.,TRBV19,CASSNQETQYF,TGTGCCAGTAGTAACCAAGAGACCCAGTACTTC
TRBJ2-2,.,TRBD1,TRBV2,CASRGQGTTGELFF,TGTGCCAGCAGGGGACAGGGTACCACCGGGGAGCTGTTTTTT
TRBJ2-3,.,.,TRBV5-1,CASRLAEETDTQYF,TGCGCCAGCAGACTAGCTGAGGAAACAGATACGCAGTATTTT
TRBJ2-2,.,.,TRBV7-7,CASSLEGGELFF,TGTGCCAGCAGCTTAGAAGGCGGGGAGCTGTTTTTT
TRBJ2-3,.,.,TRBV19,CASSIQLSTDTQYF,TGTGCCAGTAGTATCCAGTTGAGCACAGATACGCAGTATTTT